The entry below gives a single TCR beta chain sequence along with its context. This sample is part of a study of low-dose radiotherapy and immunotherapy resistance in tumors. Study-wide background: The regimen for patients comprised intravenous nivolumab 240 mg every two weeks plus intravenous ipilimumab 1 mg/kg every six weeks.

Covering alpha and beta chains, TRAV- and TRBV-specific primers were used for the first-strand cDNA. For amplifying TCRs, the PCR ran for around 20 cycles with Phusion, which was used together with a constant-region primer and the adapter on the V primers. TCRdb reprocessed the reads via MiXCR and lists one record per CDR3 protein. The profile shows tens of thousands of distinct CDR3 sequences, roughly 30% of them singletons. The time point is: before trial treatment. Low-dose radiotherapy and low-dose cyclophosphamide, together with aspirin, ipilimumab and nivolumab, were given to donors. Each patient who was eligible had an advanced solid tumor with no tumor-infiltrating lymphocytes. With 5 bases removed from V and 4 bases from J, the gap between germline ends came to 15 bases. Germline lookup yields CDR1 SQVTM and CDR2 ANQGSEA. This CDR3 has 14 residues.

Sample: PBMCs, taken before treatment. This receptor was taken from a female donor with ovarian cancer. The chain has TRBV29-1 and TRBJ2-1; perhaps TRBD2 as D (5 bases). DNA for the CDR3: TGCAGCGTTAGCGGATACGCCGATTACAATGAGCAGTTCTTC. It specifies CSVSGYADYNEQFF.